This T cell receptor (beta chain) stems from a study of early T cells in non-severe SARS-CoV-2 infection. In the study overall: Sequencing was performed on bulk RNA from unsorted whole blood, leaving chains unpaired.

Individual cDNA molecules each received unique molecular identifiers attached to them. TCRdb called the 5' RACE reads again in MiXCR, with one record for every CDR3 protein. The sample lists fewer than 30,000 distinct CDR3 sequences; 5.5% to 7.5% were seen once. CDR3 size: 13 residues. Germline V lookup: CDR1 LNHNV, CDR2 YYDKDF (reference sequence). J gave up 4 bases and V 4 bases, and 3 bases lay outside the gene matches. Sample: whole blood, taken at baseline. The V call is TRBV15, the J call TRBJ1-1, with TRBD1 matching over 7 bases. This TCR was sampled from an adult who was a healthcare worker with PCR-confirmed SARS-CoV-2 infection or an uninfected control (not recorded which). This CDR3 reads CATSKTGVTEAFF. In DNA, the CDR3 is TGTGCCACCAGCAAAACAGGGGTCACTGAAGCTTTCTTT.